The 5 T cell receptor beta chains listed next were all sequenced from one sample in a study of blood T cell repertoires in COVID-19. Sequenced by immunoSEQ multiplex PCR; TCRdb stores in-frame clones only, minus some. The data contain about 140,000 clones, 80% to 85% of them seen just once; the ten biggest clones take up over 4%. The material sequenced was PBMCs or T cells enriched from blood (not recorded which). These receptors all come from a man in his 70s who had been exposed to COVID-19.

The chain has TRBV2 and TRBJ1-1, with 11 bases matching TRBD1. Losses at the gene ends were 6 bases for V and 4 bases for J; bases not matched to a gene: 4. The CDR3 contains 14 residues. CDR1 is SNHLY and CDR2 is FYNNEI in the germline V gene. The CDR3 DNA sequence: TGTGCCAGCAGGGGGACAGGGGGTGGCACTGAAGCTTTCTTT. This gives the protein CASRGTGGGTEAFF. The variable domain in full, with the rest retrieved from reference TRBV2 and TRBJ1-1, is EPEVTQTPSHQVTQMGQEVILRCVPISNHLYFYWYRQILGQKVEFLVSFYNNEISEKSEIFDDQFSVERPDGSNFTLKIRSTKLEDSAMYFCASRGTGGGTEAFFGQGTRLTVV.

This clone was counted at least ten times. This chain links TRBV19 with TRBJ1-1, with a tentative D call TRBD1 (6 bases). V lost 4 bases to trimming and J lost 2 bases, with 17 bases between them. Germline assignment: CDR1 LNHDA and CDR2 SQIVND (reference sequence). The CDR3 spans 16 residues. CDR3 residues: CASSKWTEGTNTEAFF. The CDR3 DNA is TGTGCCAGTAGTAAGTGGACAGAGGGTACAAACACTGAAGCTTTCTTT.

The chain uses TRBV18 and TRBJ1-3; D remains unclear. This CDR3 has 13 amino acids. Trimming removed 2 bases from V and 2 bases from J, with 4 bases in between. Germline values: CDR1 KGHSH, CDR2 LQKENI. CDR3 bases: TGTGCCAGCTCACCAGGGCCTGGAAACACCATATATTTT. Its protein is CASSPGPGNTIYF.

The rearrangement joins TRBV25-1 to TRBJ1-4; a possible D gene is TRBD1 (6 bases). The CDR3 contains 16 residues. Trimming stripped 0 bases from V and 5 bases from J, with 13 bases between. The germline V gene has CDR1 MGHDK and CDR2 SYGVNS. CDR3 region: CASSEYSQGLNEKLFF. In DNA form, the CDR3 reads TGTGCCAGCAGTGAATATAGTCAGGGGTTAAATGAAAAACTGTTTTTT.

The chain links TRBV7-2 to TRBJ2-5; D is perhaps TRBD1 (5 bases). This CDR3 contains 14 residues. Per germline, CDR1 SGHTA and CDR2 FQGNSA. Trimming cost V 4 bases and J 2 bases, with 11 bases left between them. The chain's CDR3 is CASSSTVTQETQYF. In DNA, the CDR3 is TGTGCCAGCAGCTCGACAGTAACTCAAGAGACCCAGTACTTC.